This T cell receptor beta chain came from a study of cytomegalovirus exposure and HLA in healthy donors (TCRdb year 2017). In the study overall: According to an earlier analysis of around 600 of the donors, about 179 million T cells yielded 95 million to 140 million unique TCR beta sequences and less than 300 Gb of sequence data. Five DR-DQ haplotypes were handled as single units for association and clustering, since linkage in the cohort was strong. A separate validation cohort of approximately 120 different subjects was used in addition to the approximately 700-subject first cohort. Typing coverage varied by locus: roughly 629-640 donors for A, B, C, DRB1 and DQB1; approximately 500 for DQA1; about 600 for DPA1; roughly 450 for DPB1. A later genetic analysis used genome-wide SNP genotypes for about 65% of the 666 donors, treating that subset as a discovery cohort. The study aimed to test whether signatures of past pathogen exposure could be identified by cataloging public T cell receptors. In an earlier analysis of 500 to 650 of the donors, high-throughput TCR beta sequencing was used to judge whether each TCR beta V gene segment behaved as functional or pseudogenic. A later analysis re-analyzed previously published TCR beta repertoires from 500 to 700 donors and added high-resolution HLA genotyping to study TCR occurrence patterns. To predict cytomegalovirus infection status, the study combined high-throughput TCR immunosequencing, statistical association of individual TCRs with disease status, and machine learning. All discovery cohort repertoires had been generated using a single sequencing platform. An early release covering roughly 640 HLA-typed donors comprised about 300 gigabases of sequencing data and around 86 million unique TCR sequences. On average, roughly 200,000 unique TCR beta nucleotide sequences were sequenced per donor among 350 to 400 genotyped donors of the cohort, with around 19% of those sequences being non-productive. The study used immunosequencing to profile the T cell repertoires of several hundred subjects and linked those repertoires to cytomegalovirus serostatus. Both class I and class II loci were covered by HLA typing, at four-digit resolution. Among the approximately 420 genotyped donors, around 79% belonged to the genetic ancestry cluster associated with self-reported Caucasian donors. Donor age, sex, ethnicity and CMV serostatus were compiled together with the repertoire data. Rather than drawing on any new phenotypic data, the later analysis identified candidate immune exposures from TCR beta sequences and the way those sequences occurred across donors.

Details on this clone: What this receptor recognizes is not known.

Libraries were built with the immunoSEQ multiplex PCR assay. The multiplex PCR relied on a mix of 60 forward primers for TCR Vbeta segments and 13 reverse primers for TCR Jbeta segments. A multiplex PCR assay on genomic DNA amplified the CDR3 region of rearranged TCR beta genes. On the Illumina HiSeq System, the amplified TCR beta libraries were sequenced as 87-base-pair reads. The authors' pipeline ran thus. A later analysis tallied roughly 80 million unique TCR beta chains across the roughly 610 repertoires, and around 10 million of those chains were shared by two or more donors. Raw reads were error-corrected and collapsed into unique sequences with a nearest-neighbor algorithm that merged closely related sequences to remove PCR and sequencing errors. Alignment of CDR3 sequences to IMGT reference sequences was used to assign V, D and J gene segments. For a sequence to be retained, at least a six-nucleotide match to both a V gene segment and a J gene segment was required. A rearrangement counted as productive if the CDR3 had no stop codons and remained in frame with V and J, and every other rearrangement counted as non-productive. Following IMGT convention, CDR3 was defined as the stretch from the second conserved V-encoded cysteine up to the conserved J-encoded phenylalanine. In an earlier analysis of more than 550 of the donors, sequences lacking an unambiguous match to a single V gene segment were excluded. An earlier analysis of 500 to 600 of the donors classified V segments as functional when productive rearrangements were above 56.7% and as segregating when the standard deviation between donors was above 5%. A statistical classification framework was developed to diagnose cytomegalovirus status using the catalog of TCR beta chain sequences. In a later analysis, TCR nucleotide sequences were compared against IMGT/GENE-DB human TR gene sequences so that V and J genes could be assigned. Using the TCRdist pipeline, a later analysis assigned CDR3 sequences along with most-parsimonious VDJ recombination scenarios. In a later analysis, each TCR beta chain was defined by its CDR3 amino acid sequence together with its V-gene family, and reads lacking a unique V-gene family were excluded. As a way to deal with suspected cross-contamination and a sequencing artifact, a later analysis dropped roughly 620 nucleotide sequences that were highly shared and had low generation probability. In a later analysis, a clonal expansion index for each public chain was calculated from normalized within-repertoire ranks of inferred template counts. A later analysis computed generation probabilities with a VDJ recombination model fitted to out-of-frame rearrangements, and checked the results against IGoR. In a later analysis, hypergeometric tests were used to score TCR-TCR, TCR-HLA and TCR-CMV co-occurrence, with a repertoire-size bias correction applied to TCR pairs. False discovery rates were estimated in a later analysis by permuting HLA or CMV assignments 20 times. In a later analysis, co-occurring TCRs were grouped using DBSCAN, and TCRdist sequence similarity was added for clustering within HLA-allele-positive subsets. Repertoires with fewer than 30,000 or more than 120,000 public chains were left out of co-occurrence clustering, as were five repertoires with anomalous nucleotide sharing. TCRdb obtained this table from immuneACCESS and retained in-frame rearrangements with V and J assigned. These tables miss some clones; where compared with another copy, unresolved V genes account for less than half of the shortfall, and the remainder is unexplained. V, J and clone size are those of that table, while D and trimming were read from the DNA. In this sample's table one finds 140,000 to 150,000 clones. 0.96% of the sample is taken by the ten largest.

The cohort consisted of hundreds of healthy bone marrow donors. At the time of sampling, all cohort members were nominally healthy, though unrecorded immune exposures were likely present. The donor was CMV seronegative and was included in the group of a few hundred seronegative cohort members. A peripheral blood sample was provided by each donor, and peripheral blood mononuclear cells were used for TCR beta sequencing. The Qiagen DNeasy Blood Extraction Kit was used to extract genomic DNA from the blood cell samples. Here is what the overall study found, with its caveats: Because HLA typing was missing for some donors at each locus, association tests included only the typed subset. In a later analysis, TCR association rates were found to vary across HLA loci, with the most associated TCRs seen for DRB1 alleles and the fewest for HLA-C alleles. In vitro tests confirmed that three of the cytomegalovirus-associated TCR beta chains recognize cytomegalovirus antigens. A cluster of highly shared sequence variants was judged likely to be a technical artifact of the sequencing pipeline. When HLA alleles, especially DR and DQ, strongly co-occurred, attributing TCR associations to individual alleles was difficult. A later analysis associated about 16,000 TCR beta sequences with specific HLA alleles at a false discovery rate of 0.05. Most TCR sequences were seen in very few donors, while some public TCRs were found in many individuals. In a later analysis, HLA-associated TCR beta chains were found to be more clonally expanded and to have lower generation probabilities than equally common non-associated chains. Correlated functional status among segregating V segments might reflect linkage disequilibrium, but an unknown experimental factor could not be ruled out. Sequencing depth was assumed to be roughly uniform across donors in the presence/absence analyses, though that assumption may not hold. Immune exposure information for the cohort was limited to CMV serostatus. V-gene and J-gene trimming of TCR beta chains was associated with a missense DCLRE1C variant in a later genetic analysis, and the association was replicated in an independent cohort. Because counts were too low, about 17 rarely observed V segments, including chromosome 9 orphons, were excluded from the earlier analysis of several hundred of the donors. This cohort had only TCR beta chains sequenced, and the lack of alpha or paired-chain data limited which features could be detected. It was suggested by the authors that the approach could potentially be generalized to other disease states and immunological phenotypes. A further reported finding was that TCR beta sequences accurately predicted the HLA-A and HLA-B alleles for most subjects in the first cohort. In both the original and validation cohorts, the classifier was reported to diagnose cytomegalovirus status with high specificity and sensitivity. According to a later genetic analysis, donors in an Asian-associated ancestry cluster had fewer N-insertions in productive TCRs than the roughly 670-donor mean. A total of 150 or so TCR beta chains were listed by the study as associated with cytomegalovirus. A later analysis found that most CMV-associated TCR beta chains appeared HLA-restricted, with HLA associations seemingly driven largely by CMV exposure. Several of the top co-occurrence clusters appeared to be linked to parvovirus B19, influenza, CMV and Epstein-Barr virus, according to a later analysis. An earlier analysis of 587 of the donors showed that most TCR beta V segments appeared in productive rearrangements either about 87% or about 30% of the time, which broadly matched IMGT annotations.

Sequences were obtained from PBMCs. The receptor comes from a male donor in good health and CMV-seronegative.

The nucleotide sequence reads as follows: TGTGCCTTCCTGTGGGGGGGGAAAGAGACCCAGTACTTC. This yields the protein CAFLWGGKETQYF. The V gene is TRBV7-3 and the J gene is TRBJ2-5; 7 middle bases align to TRBD2. Germline trimming: 11 bases from V, 3 bases from J; junction bases outside gene matches: 9. In the germline V gene, CDR1 corresponds to SGHTA and CDR2 to FQGTGA. The CDR3 holds 13 amino acids from the cysteine to the phenylalanine. Only the CDR3 DNA stays, 39 bases, in frame from base 1.